The 28 T cell receptor beta chains below were found in one sample sequenced in a study of response to subunit inactivated influenza vaccine. One entry per CDR3 protein, called by TCRdb with MiXCR from the RT-PCR reads. The repertoire holds 700,000 to 900,000 distinct CDR3 sequences, with approximately 21% as singletons. Sequences were derived from PBMCs from blood, sampled roughly 5 days after vaccination. Receptors were obtained from a man aged 50 or older who received an inactivated influenza vaccine.

CDR3 amino acids: CASSGSSGDSYEQYF. As DNA, the CDR3 is TGTGCCAGCAGCGGATCTAGCGGGGACTCCTACGAGCAGTACTTC. The chain combines TRBV12-3 or TRBV12-4 with TRBJ2-7; TRBD2 aligns across 9 bases. J lost 0 bases, V lost 6 bases, and 6 bases had no gene match. This CDR3 has 15 residues.

The rearrangement links TRBV15 to TRBJ2-1, with 12 bases fitting TRBD2. With V trimmed by 1 base and J by 0 bases, 4 bases remained unmatched. CDR1 is LNHNV, CDR2 YYDKDF, per germline (reference sequence). The CDR3 has 18 amino acids. The CDR3, as DNA: TGTGCCACCAGCAGAGGACTAGCGGGAGCCCGCTCCTACAATGAGCAGTTCTTC. Protein sequence: CATSRGLAGARSYNEQFF.

This clonotype was picked up a small number of times. The V and J genes are TRBV12-3 or TRBV12-4 and TRBJ1-1; D gene uncertain. The CDR3 is made up of 14 amino acids. Trimming stripped 2 bases from V and 2 bases from J, with 9 bases between. As DNA, the CDR3 is TGTGCCAGCAGTTTAATGGGGAGCAACACTGAAGCTTTCTTT. Protein: CASSLMGSNTEAFF.

There are many counts of this clonotype. The chain joins TRBV12-3 or TRBV12-4 to TRBJ1-3, with a tentative D call TRBD1 (5 bases). The CDR3 contains 16 residues. The V end lost 6 bases, the J end lost 0 bases, and 15 bases lay between the germline ends. The CDR3 sequence: CASRRGTYGSGNTIYF. CDR3 bases: TGTGCCAGCAGGCGCGGGACTTACGGCTCTGGAAACACCATATATTTT.

The genes are TRBV30 and TRBJ1-2; D possibly corresponds to TRBD1 (5 bases). The CDR3 loop spans 15 amino acids. V was pared by 2 bases and J by 6 bases, with 19 bases between. The germline CDR1 and CDR2 sequences are GTSNPN and SVGIG (reference sequence). This chain's CDR3 is CAWSRGRQIINGYTF. In DNA, the CDR3 is TGTGCCTGGAGTCGCGGTAGACAGATCATTAATGGCTACACCTTC. The whole variable domain, remainder taken from reference TRBV30 and TRBJ1-2, is SQTIHQWPATLVQPVGSPLSLECTVEGTSNPNLYWYRQAAGRGLQLLFYSVGIGQISSEVPQNLSASRPQDRQFILSSKKLLLSDSGFYLCAWSRGRQIINGYTFGSGTRLTVV.

This chain connects TRBV24-1 to TRBJ2-3, with D possibly matching TRBD2 (5 bases). CDR1 is KGHDR and CDR2 is SFDVKD in the germline V gene. V shed 2 bases and J shed 5 bases, with 10 bases lying between them. The CDR3 extends over 14 amino acids. The CDR3 nucleotides read TGTGCCACCAGTGATTGGCCGGGGAAAGATACGCAGTATTTT. Its translation is CATSDWPGKDTQYF.

The chain couples TRBV6-2 or TRBV6-3 to TRBJ2-3; possible D gene TRBD2, 6 bases. Germline V CDR1 and CDR2: MNHEY, SVGEGT. The CDR3 has 17 amino acids. V was clipped by 7 bases and J by 5 bases, with 25 bases between them. The CDR3 here is CASKPGGGVSRGDTQYF. As DNA, the CDR3 is TGTGCCAGCAAACCCGGCGGCGGGGTCTCTCGAGGAGATACGCAGTATTTT.

This clonotype was seen a handful of times. The chain couples TRBV18 to TRBJ2-7, with D possibly TRBD1 on 6 matching bases. Trimming removed 4 bases from V and 3 bases from J, with 13 bases in between. CDR1 KGHSH and CDR2 LQKENI come from the germline V gene. There are 14 residues in the CDR3. CDR3 residues: CASSQVGGLYEQYF. CDR3 bases: TGTGCCAGCTCACAGGTTGGGGGCCTCTACGAGCAGTACTTC. Together with reference TRBV18 and TRBJ2-7, the CDR3 gives the full variable domain: NAGVMQNPRHLVRRRGQEARLRCSPMKGHSHVYWYRQLPEEGLKFMVYLQKENIIDESGMPKERFSAEFPKEGPSILRIQQVVRGDSAAYFCASSQVGGLYEQYFGPGTRLTVT.

The DNA for the CDR3 is TGCAGTGCTAGAGGTCGTTGGGGTTCCGCCGGATTATCAGATACGCAGTATTTT. This sequence encodes CSARGRWGSAGLSDTQYF. The chain combines TRBV20-1 with TRBJ2-3; D unclear. Germline lookup yields CDR1 DFQATT and CDR2 SNEGSKA (reference sequence). The V end lost 1 base, the J end lost 4 bases, and 24 bases lay between the germline ends. This CDR3 contains 18 residues.

V and J are TRBV20-1 and TRBJ2-2; D gene ambiguous. Trimming cost V 4 bases and J 8 bases, with 11 bases left between them. Germline assignment: CDR1 DFQATT and CDR2 SNEGSKA (reference sequence). CDR3 size: 12 residues. Here the CDR3 reads CSAIGVGGELFF. The CDR3 nucleotides are TGCAGTGCTATTGGAGTGGGAGGGGAGCTGTTTTTT.

This clonotype was counted a few times. The chain couples TRBV30 to TRBJ1-1; unclear D gene. CDR1 GTSNPN and CDR2 SVGIG come from the germline V gene (reference sequence). The CDR3 spans 14 residues. The V and J ends lost 0 bases and 0 bases respectively, with 8 bases between them. The CDR3, as DNA: TGTGCCTGGAGTGTAGTACTGATGAACACTGAAGCTTTCTTT. It is translated as CAWSVVLMNTEAFF.

This chain joins TRBV20-1 and TRBJ1-4; no clear D. Between the trimmed V and J ends, which lost 5 bases and 0 bases, there was a span of 13 bases. CDR1 is DFQATT, CDR2 SNEGSKA, per germline (reference sequence). The length of the CDR3 is 15 residues. DNA of the CDR3: TGCAGTGCTCCGCCCTTAGGTGCAACTAATGAAAAACTGTTTTTT. It encodes CSAPPLGATNEKLFF.

The chain carries TRBV20-1 and TRBJ1-3; weak D call: TRBD1 (5 bases). Germline V gives CDR1 DFQATT, CDR2 SNEGSKA (reference sequence). Trimming removed 6 bases at V and 0 bases at J, with 12 bases between. The length of the CDR3 is 14 residues. The CDR3 bases are TGCAGTGCGACAGACGGGTCCTCTGGAAACACCATATATTTT. It yields the protein CSATDGSSGNTIYF.

The chain links TRBV18 to TRBJ2-7; TRBD2 might be the D (6 bases). The CDR3 covers 13 residues. Germline V gene lookup returns CDR1 KGHSH and CDR2 LQKENI. The ends were cut back, 4 bases at V and 2 bases at J, with 9 bases in the middle. CDR3 bases: TGTGCCAGCTCACGGGAGGTCCCCTACGAGCAGTACTTC. Translated, it gives CASSREVPYEQYF. The variable domain in full, completed from reference TRBV18 and TRBJ2-7, reads NAGVMQNPRHLVRRRGQEARLRCSPMKGHSHVYWYRQLPEEGLKFMVYLQKENIIDESGMPKERFSAEFPKEGPSILRIQQVVRGDSAAYFCASSREVPYEQYFGPGTRLTVT.

The chain employs TRBV2 and TRBJ2-7; TRBD2 agrees at 9 bases. V was pared by 2 bases and J by 0 bases, with 11 bases of the junction left unmatched. This CDR3 is 18 amino acids long. CDR1 and CDR2 from the germline V gene are SNHLY and FYNNEI. The CDR3, as DNA: TGTGCCAGCAGTGAAAGGGAGCGGGAGGCCCTCAGCTCCTACGAGCAGTACTTC. It translates to CASSEREREALSSYEQYF.

This chain uses TRBV6-5 with TRBJ2-5; 10 bases fit TRBD1. Germline loops: CDR1 MNHEY, CDR2 SVGAGI. CDR3 size: 14 residues. The ends lost 2 bases at V and 4 bases at J; junction bases unmatched: 1. CDR3 nucleotide sequence: TGTGCCAGCAGTTACAGGGACAGGGGAGAGACCCAGTACTTC. Its protein is CASSYRDRGETQYF.

This clonotype appeared a few times. The chain couples TRBV7-2 to TRBJ2-3; D remains ambiguous. CDR1 and CDR2 from the germline V gene are SGHTA and FQGNSA. Trimming removed 4 bases at V and 0 bases at J, with 11 bases between. The CDR3 length is 15 residues. CDR3 nucleotides: TGTGCCAGCAGCTCGCGGATGGCTAGCACAGATACGCAGTATTTT. Its protein is CASSSRMASTDTQYF.

This clonotype was seen a few times. This chain uses TRBV12-3 or TRBV12-4 with TRBJ2-2; D remains ambiguous. The CDR3 contains 14 residues. V dropped 7 bases and J dropped 2 bases, with 11 bases sitting between them. The CDR3 is CASTPEVNTGELFF. For the CDR3, the DNA is TGTGCCAGCACCCCTGAGGTAAACACCGGGGAGCTGTTTTTT.

The count of this clonotype is one. The chain uses TRBV5-6 and TRBJ2-7, with unresolved D. V was pared by 4 bases and J by 3 bases, with 8 bases between. Germline CDR1 reads SGHDT; CDR2 reads YYEEEE. The CDR3 has 12 residues. The CDR3 DNA is TGTGCCAGCAGCGTTCGACACTACGAGCAGTACTTC. Its protein product is CASSVRHYEQYF.

This clonotype was seen at least ten times. The gene calls are TRBV11-2 and TRBJ2-1; TRBD2 agrees at 9 bases. The trim removed 1 base at V and 4 bases at J, leaving 5 bases unmatched. The CDR3 extends over 16 amino acids. Germline V lookup: CDR1 SGHAT, CDR2 FQNNGV. The CDR3 protein is CASSLVAGAGYNEQFF. CDR3 in DNA: TGTGCCAGCAGCTTAGTAGCGGGAGCGGGGTACAATGAGCAGTTCTTC.

The rearrangement joins TRBV25-1 to TRBJ2-1; no reliable D call. This CDR3 has 14 amino acids. Trimming removed 3 bases from V and 3 bases from J, with 9 bases in between. Germline lookup yields CDR1 MGHDK and CDR2 SYGVNS. DNA of the CDR3: TGTGCCAGCAGTGATAACTACGACTACAATGAGCAGTTCTTC. Its translation is CASSDNYDYNEQFF.

In its sample, this clonotype was seen once. The gene calls are TRBV10-3 and TRBJ2-7, with 9 bases that match TRBD1. Germline CDR1 and CDR2: ENHRY and SYGVKD. J was trimmed by 6 bases and V by 0 bases; bases with no gene match: 6. This CDR3 spans 15 amino acids. The CDR3 bases are TGTGCCATCAGTGAGTCAGGGAGACAGGGGGGCGAGCAGTACTTC. Encoded protein: CAISESGRQGGEQYF.

A few counts support this clonotype. The chain has TRBV24-1 and TRBJ2-3; D not certain. V shed 4 bases and J shed 2 bases, with 12 bases lying between them. CDR3 length: 15 amino acids. The germline V gene encodes CDR1 KGHDR and CDR2 SFDVKD. The CDR3 bases are TGTGCCACCAGTGACCCTCGAATGTCCACAGATACGCAGTATTTT. This codes for CATSDPRMSTDTQYF.

In this sample, this clonotype turned up a few times. The V gene is TRBV20-1, the J gene TRBJ1-2; D is uncertain. Germline loops: CDR1 DFQATT, CDR2 SNEGSKA (reference sequence). The CDR3 runs to 12 residues. Trimming removed 6 bases from V and 2 bases from J, with 10 bases in between. The CDR3 is CSAPSENYGYTF. As DNA, the CDR3 is TGCAGTGCCCCGTCAGAGAACTATGGCTACACCTTC.

The rearrangement links TRBV29-1 to TRBJ2-7; 14 bases fit TRBD2. V was clipped by 6 bases and J by 6 bases; unmatched bases: 4. This CDR3 spans 13 amino acids. Germline CDR1 reads SQVTM; CDR2 reads ANQGSEA. CDR3 protein: CSVATSGRAEQYF. The CDR3 DNA reads TGCAGCGTGGCGACTAGCGGGAGGGCCGAGCAGTACTTC.

This clonotype has more than one count but fewer than ten. This chain joins TRBV20-1 and TRBJ1-4; D remains ambiguous. The CDR3 contains 18 residues. V lost 2 bases, J lost 0 bases, and 19 bases lay in between. The germline gives CDR1 DFQATT, CDR2 SNEGSKA (reference sequence). CDR3 bases: TGCAGTGCTAGAAAGGGCCCCCACCTCTCTGCAACTAATGAAAAACTGTTTTTT. As protein: CSARKGPHLSATNEKLFF.

This clonotype was observed a handful of times. The CDR3 reads CSASIMETQYF. CDR3 in DNA: TGCAGTGCTAGTATTATGGAGACCCAGTACTTC. The rearrangement links TRBV20-1 to TRBJ2-5; D not resolved. This CDR3 spans 11 amino acids. CDR1 and CDR2 from the germline V gene are DFQATT and SNEGSKA (reference sequence). Trimming took off 3 bases at V and 5 bases at J, with 7 bases between the two ends.

This chain uses TRBV27 with TRBJ1-4; D unclear. The germline V gene encodes CDR1 MNHEY and CDR2 SMNVEV (reference sequence). V lost 2 bases to trimming and J lost 8 bases, with 9 bases between them. This CDR3 contains 13 residues. The CDR3 DNA reads as TGTGCCAGCAGTTTACGGAGGAACGAAAAACTGTTTTTT. Translation gives CASSLRRNEKLFF. Full variable domain (rest looked up from reference TRBV27 and TRBJ1-4): EAQVTQNPRYLITVTGKKLTVTCSQNMNHEYMSWYRQDPGLGLRQIYYSMNVEVTDKGDVPEGYKVSRKEKRNFPLILESPSPNQTSLYFCASSLRRNEKLFFGSGTQLSVL.